These 16 T cell receptor beta chains originate from one sample sequenced in a study of shared clonotypes between healthy human individuals. The table came from immunoSEQ multiplex PCR; TCRdb's copy has only in-frame clones and leaves some out. The sample holds roughly 1,600,000 clones, 97% to 99% seen once. The sample consisted of naive CD4+ T cells sorted from blood. As to subset: CD45RA+ positively selected. These receptors all come from a man aged 30 to 39 in good health.

This chain joins TRBV11-2 and TRBJ2-7; D call uncertain. The CDR3 has 14 residues. Trimming left V 4 bases short and J 2 bases short, with 12 bases between. CDR1 and CDR2 (germline): SGHAT, FQNNGV. In DNA form, the CDR3 reads TGTGCCAGCAGCTCCCCCCGCCAGGCCTACGAGCAGTACTTC. Encoded protein: CASSSPRQAYEQYF. The full variable domain, completed using reference TRBV11-2 and TRBJ2-7, is EAGVAQSPRYKIIEKRQSVAFWCNPISGHATLYWYQQILGQGPKLLIQFQNNGVVDDSQLPKDRFSAERLKGVDSTLKIQPAKLEDSAVYLCASSSPRQAYEQYFGPGTRLTVT.

This clone was seen a single time. The chain joins TRBV7-9 to TRBJ2-7, with D perhaps matching TRBD1 (6 bases). The CDR3 has 15 residues. Germline-derived CDR1 and CDR2 are SEHNR and FQNEAQ (reference sequence). The ends were cut back, 7 bases at V and 2 bases at J, with 18 bases in the middle. Here the CDR3 DNA reads TGTGCCAGCATGCGATTCCGGGACAACGCCTACGAGCAGTACTTC. It encodes CASMRFRDNAYEQYF.

CDR3 DNA sequence: TGTGCCAGCAGCCCCCATCTGGGGGGGCAGTTCTTC. Translating it yields CASSPHLGGQFF. The chain recombines TRBV9 with TRBJ2-1, with D perhaps TRBD2 (6 bases). CDR1 and CDR2 (germline): SGDLS, YYNGEE. Trimming removed 4 bases at V and 12 bases at J, with 14 bases between. This CDR3 has 12 residues.

The chain is built from TRBV2 and TRBJ2-2; D remains ambiguous. Trimming took off 5 bases at V and 7 bases at J, with 5 bases between the two ends. The CDR3 totals 11 residues. The V gene's germline CDR1 is SNHLY and CDR2 FYNNEI. CDR3 bases: TGTGCCAGCAGTAAGAGCGGGGAGCTGTTTTTT. Translated, it gives CASSKSGELFF. The full variable domain, rest sourced from reference TRBV2 and TRBJ2-2, is EPEVTQTPSHQVTQMGQEVILRCVPISNHLYFYWYRQILGQKVEFLVSFYNNEISEKSEIFDDQFSVERPDGSNFTLKIRSTKLEDSAMYFCASSKSGELFFGEGSRLTVL.

This chain links TRBV2 with TRBJ2-2, with D tentatively TRBD1 (7 bases). The CDR3 length is 14 residues. The V end lost 4 bases, the J end lost 7 bases, and 13 bases lay between the germline ends. In germline, CDR1 is SNHLY, CDR2 FYNNEI. The CDR3 coding sequence is TGTGCCAGCAGTGCGGAGGGGGCGATCGGGGAGCTGTTTTTT. The encoded protein is CASSAEGAIGELFF.

V usage is TRBV19 and J usage is TRBJ1-5; 9 bases are shared with TRBD1. The CDR3 sequence is 14 residues long. CDR1 and CDR2 from the germline V gene are LNHDA and SQIVND (reference sequence). V gave up 2 bases and J gave up 5 bases; unmatched junction bases: 1. This CDR3 reads CASSIRTGDQPQHF. The CDR3 DNA sequence: TGTGCCAGTAGTATAAGGACAGGGGATCAGCCCCAGCATTTT.

The CDR3 loop is CASSFSNYYEQYF. CDR3 DNA sequence: TGTGCCAGCAGCTTTAGCAACTACTACGAGCAGTACTTC. This chain uses TRBV7-8 with TRBJ2-7; D remains ambiguous. Deletions cut 3 bases from V and 3 bases from J, with 9 bases between. Germline V gene data show CDR1 as SGHVS and CDR2 as FQNEAQ. There are 13 residues in the CDR3.

The rearrangement uses TRBV6-5 and TRBJ2-1; 11 bases line up with TRBD2. CDR3 length: 13 residues. Trimming took 6 bases from V and 6 from J; bases not matched to a gene: 1. The V gene's germline CDR1 is MNHEY and CDR2 SVGAGI. CDR3 nucleotides: TGTGCCAGCAGGACTAGCGGGACCAATGAGCAGTTCTTC. This sequence encodes CASRTSGTNEQFF.

The chain combines TRBV30 with TRBJ1-2; a weak D match, TRBD1 (5 bases). Deletions cut 3 bases from V and 3 bases from J, with 8 bases between. The CDR3 spans 12 residues. Germline V gene lookup returns CDR1 GTSNPN and CDR2 SVGIG (reference sequence). CDR3 nucleotide sequence: TGTGCCTGGAGCGGGACCTACTATGGCTACACCTTC. Translation gives CAWSGTYYGYTF.

This clone was observed a single time. The gene calls are TRBV7-9 and TRBJ2-1, with 11 bases matching TRBD2. J lost 4 bases, V lost 2 bases, and 13 bases had no gene match. The CDR3 is 19 amino acids. CDR1 and CDR2 from the germline V gene are SEHNR and FQNEAQ (reference sequence). Here the CDR3 DNA reads TGTGCCAGCAGCTTACCCACCGGGACTAGCGGAGGGGCATACAATGAGCAGTTCTTC. Its translation is CASSLPTGTSGGAYNEQFF.

J is TRBJ1-1 and V is TRBV2, with a tentative D call TRBD1 (5 bases). The length of the CDR3 is 13 residues. Trimming removed 5 bases from V and 11 bases from J, with 18 bases in between. Germline V lookup: CDR1 SNHLY, CDR2 FYNNEI. CDR3 DNA sequence: TGTGCCAGCAGTTCACACCGGGGACTGGGTGCTTTCTTT. Its translation: CASSSHRGLGAFF.

This chain links TRBV11-1 with TRBJ2-6; tentatively, D is TRBD2 (7 bases). With 1 base removed from V and 2 bases from J, the gap between germline ends came to 9 bases. Per germline, CDR1 SGHAT and CDR2 FQDESV (reference sequence). The CDR3 has 16 amino acids. CDR3 DNA sequence: TGTGCCAGCAGCTTAGGCGGGGGCCCTGGGGCCAACGTCCTGACTTTC. The encoded protein is CASSLGGGPGANVLTF.

V usage is TRBV2 and J usage is TRBJ1-1; 9 nucleotides agree with TRBD1. The CDR3 has 14 residues. Trimming took 0 bases from V and 11 from J; bases not matched to a gene: 7. The germline V gene has CDR1 SNHLY and CDR2 FYNNEI. The CDR3 DNA reads as TGTGCCAGCAGTGAAGCGGGGACAGGGAGACGCGCTTTCTTT. Protein: CASSEAGTGRRAFF.

This CDR3 is CASSGAGEGYTF. CDR3 DNA: TGTGCCAGCAGTGGGGCAGGGGAGGGCTACACCTTC. This rearrangement joins TRBV28 to TRBJ1-2, with D possibly being TRBD1 (6 bases). The CDR3 sequence is 12 residues long. Between the trimmed V and J ends, which lost 5 bases and 8 bases, there was a span of 12 bases. Germline V CDR1 and CDR2: MDHEN, SYDVKM.

The V gene is TRBV19, the J gene TRBJ2-1, with D perhaps matching TRBD1 (5 bases). Germline CDR1 and CDR2: LNHDA and SQIVND (reference sequence). V lost 6 bases to trimming and J lost 4 bases, with 13 bases between them. The CDR3 is made up of 14 amino acids. CDR3 sequence: CASSLRTKYNEQFF. CDR3 in DNA: TGTGCCAGTAGCCTCAGGACAAAATACAATGAGCAGTTCTTC.

The chain combines TRBV21-1 with TRBJ2-4. TRBV21-1 represents a pseudogene. The length of the CDR3 is 15 residues. CDR3 in DNA: TGTGCCAGCAGTAAGGGAATAGGGGCCAAAAACATTCAGTACTTC. Translation gives CASSKGIGAKNIQYF.